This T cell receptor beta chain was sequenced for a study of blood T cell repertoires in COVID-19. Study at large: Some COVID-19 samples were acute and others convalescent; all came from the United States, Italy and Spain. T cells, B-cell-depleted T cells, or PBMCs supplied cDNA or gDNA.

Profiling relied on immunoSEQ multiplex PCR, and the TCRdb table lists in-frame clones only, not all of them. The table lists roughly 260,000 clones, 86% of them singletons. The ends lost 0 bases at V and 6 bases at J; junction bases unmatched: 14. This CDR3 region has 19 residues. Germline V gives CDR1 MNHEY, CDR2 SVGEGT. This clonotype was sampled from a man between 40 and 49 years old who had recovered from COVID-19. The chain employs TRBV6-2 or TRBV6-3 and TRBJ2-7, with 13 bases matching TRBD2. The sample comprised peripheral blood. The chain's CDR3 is CASSYSTGTSGTLMAEQYF. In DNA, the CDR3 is TGTGCCAGCAGTTACTCTACCGGGACTAGCGGGACCCTTATGGCCGAGCAGTACTTC.